This TCR beta chain originates from a study of blood T cell repertoires in COVID-19. About the research overall: The study drew acute and convalescent COVID-19 samples from the United States, Italy and Spain. PBMCs, B-cell-depleted T cells, or T cells provided the cDNA or gDNA that made up the material.

Per the original methods: Cell counts per sample came from amplifying reference gene primers. Libraries were prepared by immunoSEQ multiplex PCR; TCRdb keeps only in-frame clonotypes and omits some of them. The V and J calls and clone size were taken over from that table, and D and trimming were inferred from the DNA. The table has 95,000 to 150,000 clones, approximately 92% seen once. Germline loops: CDR1 LGHDT, CDR2 YNNKEL (reference sequence). The CDR3 runs to 16 residues. V lost 5 bases and J 7 bases, leaving 21 bases between the germline ends. Sample: peripheral blood. This receptor was taken from a man between 65 and 85 years old with active or convalescent COVID-19. This chain connects TRBV3-1 (or the pseudogene TRBV3-2) to TRBJ2-1; a possible D gene is TRBD2 (6 bases). CDR3 nucleotide sequence: TGTGCCAGCAGCAGGCAACTAGGGGTTGGGGGGAATGAGCAGTTCTTC. It is translated as CASSRQLGVGGNEQFF.